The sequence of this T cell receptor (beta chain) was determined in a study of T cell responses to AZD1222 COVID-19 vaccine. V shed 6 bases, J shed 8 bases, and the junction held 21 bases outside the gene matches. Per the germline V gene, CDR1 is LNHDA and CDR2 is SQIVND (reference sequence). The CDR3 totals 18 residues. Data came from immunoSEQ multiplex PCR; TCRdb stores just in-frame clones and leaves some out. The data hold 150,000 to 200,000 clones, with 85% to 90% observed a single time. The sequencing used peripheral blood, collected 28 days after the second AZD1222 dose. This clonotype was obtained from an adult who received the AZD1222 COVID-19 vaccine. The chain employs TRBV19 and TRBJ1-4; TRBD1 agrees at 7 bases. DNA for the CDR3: TGTGCCAGTAGCAACCCGACAGGGAGACTCTCCGTAGGGGAAAAACTGTTTTTT. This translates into CASSNPTGRLSVGEKLFF.